Following are 21 T cell receptor beta chains from one sample sequenced in a study of blood T cell repertoires in COVID-19. The assay was immunoSEQ multiplex PCR, and TCRdb's table has in-frame clones only and misses some. The data contain 14,000 to 15,000 clones, about 90% of them singletons. The source material was peripheral blood. These receptor sequences come from a human donor in a cohort sampled during active COVID-19.

The V call is TRBV10-3, the J call TRBJ1-4, with 10 bases identical to TRBD1. The CDR3 runs 14 residues. CDR1 is ENHRY, CDR2 SYGVKD, per germline. V was pared by 5 bases and J by 8 bases, with 5 bases of the junction left unmatched. Written as DNA, the CDR3 is TGTGCCATCAGTCCGACAGGGGGCCAGGAAAAACTGTTTTTT. Its translation is CAISPTGGQEKLFF.

V and J are TRBV7-3 and TRBJ1-1, with 10 nucleotides matching TRBD1. Germline loops: CDR1 SGHTA, CDR2 FQGTGA. The CDR3 is 14 amino acids. Losses at the gene ends were 5 bases for V and 3 bases for J; bases not matched to a gene: 3. CDR3 nucleotides: TGTGCCAGCAGCCTGACAGGGGGCGACACTGAAGCTTTCTTT. It translates to CASSLTGGDTEAFF.

J is TRBJ2-5 and V is TRBV10-3; weak D call: TRBD1 (6 bases). The length of the CDR3 is 14 residues. The germline V gene has CDR1 ENHRY and CDR2 SYGVKD. V lost 0 bases to trimming and J lost 4 bases, with 9 bases between them. This CDR3 is CAISESARGETQYF. As DNA, the CDR3 is TGTGCCATCAGTGAGTCCGCCAGGGGAGAGACCCAGTACTTC.

As regards this clone: A junction end diverges from the germline sequence, so it may reflect a read error. The chain has TRBV6-6 and TRBJ2-6; maybe TRBD1 (5 bases). There are 12 residues in the CDR3. Germline assignment: CDR1 MNHNY and CDR2 SVGAGI (reference sequence). CDR3 residues: CGSRAGANVLTF. The CDR3 DNA is TGTGGCAGCAGGGCCGGGGCCAACGTCCTGACTTTC.

This clone has a handful of counts. V and J are TRBV7-2 and TRBJ1-2, with D hard to call. Germline CDR1 is SGHTA and CDR2 is FQGNSA. The V end was cut by 6 bases, the J end by 5 bases, with 13 bases between. The CDR3 loop spans 13 amino acids. The CDR3 loop is CASSTVGGYGYTF. In DNA, the CDR3 is TGTGCCAGCAGTACCGTGGGAGGATATGGCTACACCTTC.

The CDR3 reads CASTRNPGGYGYTF. Written as DNA, the CDR3 is TGTGCCAGCACCAGGAACCCCGGGGGCTATGGCTACACCTTC. The chain recombines TRBV27 with TRBJ1-2; D perhaps matches TRBD1 (5 bases). Germline lookup yields CDR1 MNHEY and CDR2 SMNVEV (reference sequence). The V and J ends lost 7 bases and 4 bases respectively, with 16 bases between them. The CDR3 spans 14 residues.

The chain is built from TRBV4-2 and TRBJ1-1; 7 bases align to TRBD1. J gave up 0 bases and V 1 base, and 2 bases lay outside the gene matches. Germline V CDR1 and CDR2: LGHNA, YNFKEQ. This CDR3 contains 15 residues. The CDR3 loop reads CASSQGQGMNTEAFF. In DNA form, the CDR3 reads TGTGCCAGCAGCCAAGGACAGGGAATGAACACTGAAGCTTTCTTT.

The gene calls are TRBV29-1 and TRBJ2-1, with 7 nucleotides matching TRBD1. With 0 bases clipped from V and 3 bases from J, the junction kept 14 bases outside the gene matches. CDR3 length equals 18 residues. CDR1 is SQVTM and CDR2 is ANQGSEA in the germline V gene. CDR3 protein: CSVEDYFVGGQLYNEQFF. CDR3 sequence (DNA): TGCAGCGTTGAAGACTATTTTGTAGGGGGACAGCTCTACAATGAGCAGTTCTTC.

The CDR3 is CASSYTGGTGANVLTF. CDR3 DNA: TGTGCCAGCAGTTATACAGGGGGAACTGGGGCCAACGTCCTGACTTTC. This sequence joins TRBV5-6 and TRBJ2-6, with 8 positions matching TRBD1. This CDR3 has 16 residues. CDR1 and CDR2 from the germline V gene are SGHDT and YYEEEE. The trim removed 5 bases at V and 2 bases at J, leaving 6 bases unmatched.

This clone showed up just once. V gene TRBV5-4 combines with J gene TRBJ2-1; 13 nucleotides align to TRBD2. Germline trimming cut 4 bases from V and 4 bases from J; bases unmatched to any gene: 5. The CDR3 totals 16 residues. Germline V gives CDR1 SGHNT, CDR2 YYREEE (reference sequence). This CDR3 is CASSGGLAGRYNEQFF. The CDR3 region has the DNA TGTGCCAGCAGCGGGGGACTAGCGGGACGATACAATGAGCAGTTCTTC.

The genes are TRBV4-2 and TRBJ2-7; 12 bases agree with TRBD2. The V segment lost 0 bases and the J segment 5 bases; nucleotides outside the gene matches: 2. The length of the CDR3 is 15 residues. Germline V gene data show CDR1 as LGHNA and CDR2 as YNFKEQ. The CDR3 DNA sequence: TGTGCCAGCAGCCAAGAACTAGCGGGGGGACACGAGCAGTACTTC. The encoded protein is CASSQELAGGHEQYF.

This clone was observed a single time. The V and J genes are TRBV4-3 and TRBJ1-2; a possible D gene is TRBD1 (5 bases). Germline assignment: CDR1 LGHNA and CDR2 YSLEER. Between the trimmed V and J ends, which lost 0 bases and 14 bases, there was a span of 13 bases. This CDR3 is built from 12 residues. The chain's CDR3 is CASSQDMGGTTF. The CDR3 DNA sequence: TGCGCCAGCAGCCAAGATATGGGGGGTACGACCTTC.

The chain joins TRBV5-4 to TRBJ1-2; 9 bases map to TRBD1. In germline, CDR1 is SGHNT, CDR2 YYREEE (reference sequence). The CDR3 consists of 15 residues. J lost 7 bases, V lost 2 bases, and 9 bases had no gene match. CDR3 residues: CASSFPGTGSGGYTF. The CDR3, as DNA: TGTGCCAGCAGCTTTCCCGGGACAGGGAGCGGTGGCTACACCTTC.

This sequence joins TRBV3-1 (or the pseudogene TRBV3-2) and TRBJ1-5, with D unclear. From germline, CDR1 is LGHDT and CDR2 YNNKEL (reference sequence). Trimming took off 3 bases at V and 4 bases at J, with 4 bases between the two ends. The CDR3 spans 12 residues. The DNA for the CDR3 is TGTGCCAGCAGCCACCTTAATCAGCCCCAGCATTTT. As protein: CASSHLNQPQHF.

The chain couples TRBV7-8 to TRBJ2-7; D gene unclear. The V end lost 5 bases, the J end lost 2 bases, and 13 bases lay between the germline ends. This CDR3 contains 14 residues. Germline lookup yields CDR1 SGHVS and CDR2 FQNEAQ. The CDR3 DNA reads as TGTGCCAGCAGCACCCACTCATCGACCTACGAGCAGTACTTC. This translates into CASSTHSSTYEQYF.

This sequence joins TRBV30 and TRBJ2-3, with TRBD2 matching 10 bases. This CDR3 is built from 15 residues. V shed 2 bases, J shed 9 bases, and the junction held 11 bases outside the gene matches. Germline lookup yields CDR1 GTSNPN and CDR2 SVGIG (reference sequence). The DNA for the CDR3 is TGTGCCTGGAGTCCGCTAGCGGGGGCCATAGGGACGCAGTATTTT. This translates into CAWSPLAGAIGTQYF.

The chain couples TRBV7-2 to TRBJ2-5, with a weak D call TRBD1 (6 bases). This CDR3 contains 13 residues. V was pared by 1 base and J by 9 bases, with 12 bases between. The germline gives CDR1 SGHTA, CDR2 FQGNSA. The CDR3: CASSLGRGNAQYF. Written as DNA, the CDR3 is TGTGCCAGCAGCTTAGGCAGGGGAAACGCCCAGTACTTC.

The chain is built from TRBV7-2 and TRBJ1-1; 9 nucleotides agree with TRBD1. The germline V gene encodes CDR1 SGHTA and CDR2 FQGNSA. V gave up 4 bases and J gave up 0 bases; unmatched junction bases: 6. This CDR3 has 16 residues. CDR3: CASSWDREDLNTEAFF. DNA for the CDR3: TGTGCCAGCAGCTGGGACAGGGAAGACCTGAACACTGAAGCTTTCTTT.

The chain is built from TRBV11-1 and TRBJ2-5; D remains unclear. The CDR3 totals 11 residues. Germline V lookup: CDR1 SGHAT, CDR2 FQDESV (reference sequence). V was trimmed by 8 bases and J by 4 bases, leaving 8 bases between them. For the CDR3, the DNA is TGTGCCAGCCGGCTAGGAGAGACCCAGTACTTC. It encodes CASRLGETQYF.

The V call is TRBV4-2, the J call TRBJ2-1, with D possibly TRBD2 on 5 matching bases. The germline V gene encodes CDR1 LGHNA and CDR2 YNFKEQ. The CDR3 is 16 amino acids. Trimming stripped 1 base from V and 4 bases from J, with 14 bases between. The CDR3: CASSQGGQAAYNEQFF. The CDR3 DNA follows: TGTGCCAGCAGCCAAGGAGGGCAAGCGGCATACAATGAGCAGTTCTTC.

V and J are TRBV3-1 (or the pseudogene TRBV3-2) and TRBJ2-1, with 10 positions matching TRBD2. Germline assignment: CDR1 LGHDT and CDR2 YNNKEL (reference sequence). The CDR3 totals 23 residues. Trimming cost V 1 base and J 4 bases; bases outside gene matches: 25. The CDR3 reads CASSQGLYLAGDLRGALYNEQFF. CDR3 coding DNA: TGTGCCAGCAGCCAAGGCCTTTATCTAGCGGGGGATCTCCGAGGGGCTTTATACAATGAGCAGTTCTTC.